This entry describes one T cell receptor beta chain. Additional DNA sequences in this sample encode the identical CDR3. This CDR3 has 15 amino acids. V shed 4 bases, J shed 7 bases, and the junction held 7 bases outside the gene matches. Looked up from germline, CDR1 is SGHTA and CDR2 is FQGNSA. Each of the donors was a healthy adult who was HIV-negative and had not had a recent acute infection or vaccination. Negatively enriched CD4+ T cells were divided by CD45RA into naive and memory. This sample is part of a study of shared clonotypes between healthy human individuals. Sequencing was performed with immunoSEQ multiplex PCR; in TCRdb, only in-frame clones are kept and a portion is missing. This table holds about 1 million clones, about three quarters found once.

This TCR was recovered from a man between 18 and 35 years old in good health. Material: memory CD4+ T cells sorted from blood. Noted subset: CD45RA-negative fraction. The V call is TRBV7-2, the J call TRBJ1-6; TRBD1 matches 7 bases. CDR3 nucleotide sequence: TGTGCCAGCAGCTCACGACAGGGAGTCAATTCACCCCTCCACTTT. It yields the protein CASSSRQGVNSPLHF. The complete variable domain, with remaining parts taken from reference TRBV7-2 and TRBJ1-6, reads GAGVSQSPSNKVTEKGKDVELRCDPISGHTALYWYRQSLGQGLEFLIYFQGNSAPDKSGLPSDRFSAERTGGSVSTLTIQRTQQEDSAVYLCASSSRQGVNSPLHFGNGTRLTVT.